The 26 T cell receptor beta chains reported below all come from one sample, sequenced in a study of neurological immune-mediated disorders. From the 5' RACE reads, TCRdb called clonotypes with MiXCR, one entry per CDR3 protein. In the table there are 85,000 to 90,000 distinct CDR3 sequences, 3% to 4% of which are singletons. The sequencing sample was made of PBMCs. The receptors come from a woman between 45 and 65 years old with multiple sclerosis.

On this clonotype: The missing conserved phenylalanine or tryptophan at the end of this CDR3 makes a read error likely. The limits of the CDR3 on the DNA are not certain, so only TCRdb's listed CDR3 is given. The gene calls are TRBV20-1 and TRBJ1-1; the DNA was not compared with TRBD1, the D call given in the table. The germline V gene encodes CDR1 DFQATT and CDR2 SNEGSKA (reference sequence). The CDR3 region is 13 residues in length, termini included. Here the CDR3 reads CSARDGGNTEASI.

Ten or more counts support this clonotype. The rearrangement joins TRBV11-1 to TRBJ1-3; unclear D gene. Germline CDR1 SGHAT, CDR2 FQDESV (reference sequence). The CDR3 runs 15 residues. Trimming removed 2 bases at V and 0 bases at J, with 8 bases between. CDR3 DNA: TGTGCCAGCAGCTTAAGACACATCTCTGGAAACACCATATATTTT. Translated: CASSLRHISGNTIYF.

This clonotype has ten or more counts. The V and J genes are TRBV28 and TRBJ2-2, with 9 bases identical to TRBD2. The CDR3 covers 19 residues. Germline V gene sequence: CDR1 MDHEN, CDR2 SYDVKM. The V segment lost 5 bases and the J segment 5 bases; nucleotides outside the gene matches: 18. The CDR3 DNA is TGTGCCAGCAGTCCCCCCCGAAAGCGGGGGGTTCTGGGAACCGGGGAGCTGTTTTTT. It encodes CASSPPRKRGVLGTGELFF. The full variable domain, rest sourced from reference TRBV28 and TRBJ2-2, is DVKVTQSSRYLVKRTGEKVFLECVQDMDHENMFWYRQDPGLGLRLIYFSYDVKMKEKGDIPEGYSVSREKKERFSLILESASTNQTSMYLCASSPPRKRGVLGTGELFFGEGSRLTVL.

This clonotype showed up many times. The J gene is TRBJ1-1, the V gene TRBV20-1; tentatively, D is TRBD1 (5 bases). Trimming stripped 3 bases from V and 3 bases from J, with 23 bases between. This CDR3 spans 17 amino acids. Per the germline V gene, CDR1 is DFQATT and CDR2 is SNEGSKA (reference sequence). CDR3 sequence: CSAREAQRRQRYTEAFF. The CDR3 DNA sequence: TGCAGTGCTAGGGAAGCTCAGAGACGACAGCGATACACTGAAGCTTTCTTT.

This clonotype was seen many times. This chain joins TRBV5-5 and TRBJ1-4; TRBD1 is a possible D gene (6 bases). CDR1 and CDR2 from the germline V gene are SGHKS and YYEKEE (reference sequence). V was trimmed by 7 bases and J by 5 bases, leaving 12 bases between them. There are 13 residues in the CDR3. As DNA, the CDR3 is TGTGCCAGCCGGGGGGGCCCAAATGAAAAACTGTTTTTT. Translating it yields CASRGGPNEKLFF. The entire variable domain, with the rest obtained from reference TRBV5-5 and TRBJ1-4, is as follows: DAGVTQSPTHLIKTRGQQVTLRCSPISGHKSVSWYQQVLGQGPQFIFQYYEKEERGRGNFPDRFSARQFPNYSSELNVNALLLGDSALYLCASRGGPNEKLFFGSGTQLSVL.

This clonotype was counted ten times or more. The rearrangement links TRBV12-3 or TRBV12-4 to TRBJ2-3; 9 bases align to TRBD2. There are 16 residues in the CDR3. The V segment lost 6 bases and the J segment 5 bases; nucleotides outside the gene matches: 12. CDR3 nucleotides: TGTGCCAGCAGACGGAGCGGGGGGAACGGAGTAGATACGCAGTATTTT. It codes for CASRRSGGNGVDTQYF.

There are many counts of this clonotype. The chain uses TRBV20-1 and TRBJ2-7; D possibly corresponds to TRBD2 (6 bases). The CDR3 runs to 13 residues. In germline, CDR1 is DFQATT, CDR2 SNEGSKA (reference sequence). Trimming left V 1 base short and J 3 bases short, with 10 bases between. The CDR3 spells CSARAGRSYEQYF. The CDR3 region has the DNA TGCAGTGCTAGAGCCGGGAGAAGCTACGAGCAGTACTTC.

This clonotype was recorded many times. V usage is TRBV20-1 and J usage is TRBJ2-7, with TRBD2 matching over 8 bases. V gave up 5 bases and J gave up 5 bases; unmatched junction bases: 8. The germline V gene has CDR1 DFQATT and CDR2 SNEGSKA (reference sequence). This CDR3 has 13 residues. The CDR3: CSAGGLAGNEQYF. Written as DNA, the CDR3 is TGCAGTGCTGGAGGACTAGCCGGGAACGAGCAGTACTTC.

This clonotype showed up many times. This chain joins TRBV6-2 or TRBV6-3 and TRBJ1-5, with D hard to call. V lost 7 bases and J 0 bases, leaving 4 bases between the germline ends. There are 12 residues in the CDR3. CDR1 and CDR2 (germline): MNHEY, SVGEGT. In DNA form, the CDR3 reads TGTGCCAGCAAGGATAGCAATCAGCCCCAGCATTTT. Residues: CASKDSNQPQHF.

This clonotype was observed many times. The chain couples TRBV12-3 or TRBV12-4 to TRBJ2-2, with TRBD1 matching 8 bases. J was trimmed by 6 bases and V by 7 bases; bases with no gene match: 7. CDR3 length equals 14 residues. The CDR3 nucleotides are TGTGCCAGCACCCCGGACAGGGTGCCCGGGGAGCTGTTTTTT. Translated, it gives CASTPDRVPGELFF.

This clonotype was recorded many times. The chain carries TRBV12-3 or TRBV12-4 and TRBJ2-1; 8 bases agree with TRBD2. This CDR3 has 14 amino acids. The ends lost 2 bases at V and 5 bases at J; junction bases unmatched: 2. For the CDR3, the DNA is TGTGCCAGCAGTTTATCCGGGGGGGACAATGAGCAGTTCTTC. It specifies CASSLSGGDNEQFF.

This clonotype appeared many times. The chain has TRBV9 and TRBJ2-5; TRBD1 might be the D (6 bases). Trimming stripped 0 bases from V and 5 bases from J, with 11 bases between. From germline, CDR1 is SGDLS and CDR2 YYNGEE. The CDR3 extends over 14 amino acids. CDR3 nucleotides: TGTGCCAGCAGCGTAGAGGGTAGGGGGGAGACCCAGTACTTC. This sequence encodes CASSVEGRGETQYF.

This clonotype showed up many times. V usage is TRBV10-3 and J usage is TRBJ2-5; D remains unclear. Germline V gene data show CDR1 as ENHRY and CDR2 as SYGVKD. Trimming took 2 bases from V and 2 from J, leaving 3 bases between them. This CDR3 has 12 amino acids. This CDR3 reads CAISEAQETQYF. The CDR3 DNA is TGTGCCATCAGTGAGGCACAAGAGACCCAGTACTTC.

This clonotype was seen at least ten times. V gene TRBV6-2 or TRBV6-3 combines with J gene TRBJ2-3; D remains unclear. Germline loops: CDR1 MNHEY, CDR2 SVGEGT. The CDR3 covers 11 residues. The germline V and J ends were trimmed by 6 bases and 6 bases, with 7 bases remaining between them. The CDR3 DNA reads TGTGCCAGCAGGGGGTGGGATACGCAGTATTTT. Its protein product is CASRGWDTQYF.

This clonotype was recorded many times. The rearrangement links TRBV20-1 to TRBJ2-3; 7 nucleotides agree with TRBD2. Looked up from germline, CDR1 is DFQATT and CDR2 is SNEGSKA (reference sequence). This CDR3 is 14 amino acids long. With V trimmed by 1 base and J by 1 base, 2 bases remained unmatched. The CDR3, as DNA: TGCAGTGCTAGAGCCCGGGGGGGCACAGATACGCAGTATTTT. It translates to CSARARGGTDTQYF.

This clonotype was detected ten times or more. The V call is TRBV20-1, the J call TRBJ1-3; D possibly corresponds to TRBD1 (5 bases). With 0 bases removed from V and 2 bases from J, the gap between germline ends came to 8 bases. The CDR3 loop spans 14 amino acids. Germline V CDR1 and CDR2: DFQATT, SNEGSKA (reference sequence). The CDR3 region is CSARDRVPGNTIYF. The CDR3 bases are TGCAGTGCTAGAGACAGGGTCCCTGGAAACACCATATATTTT.

This clonotype showed up many times. The junction does not match germline at one end; this may be a read error. The V gene is TRBV20-1, the J gene TRBJ2-1; no firm D call. The CDR3 has 13 amino acids. Germline V CDR1 and CDR2: DFQATT, SNEGSKA (reference sequence). CDR3 DNA sequence: TGCAGTGCCCTAGAAGACTCCGACAATGAGCAGTTCTTC. Residues: CSALEDSDNEQFF.

This clonotype was observed at least ten times. V and J are TRBV5-5 and TRBJ2-5, with D perhaps matching TRBD2 (6 bases). This CDR3 contains 14 residues. In germline, CDR1 is SGHKS, CDR2 YYEKEE (reference sequence). V lost 0 bases to trimming and J lost 5 bases, with 11 bases between them. The CDR3 reads CASSLGGVEETQYF. The CDR3, as DNA: TGTGCCAGCAGCTTGGGCGGGGTTGAGGAGACCCAGTACTTC.

This clonotype was counted at least ten times. This chain connects TRBV6-6 to TRBJ2-7, with TRBD1 matching over 8 bases. Trimming at V came to 6 bases and at J to 2 bases, leaving 9 bases not matched to a gene. The CDR3 has 15 amino acids. Germline V gives CDR1 MNHNY, CDR2 SVGAGI (reference sequence). DNA for the CDR3: TGTGCCAGCAGCCGCACGGACAGGGTCCCCTACGAGCAGTACTTC. It codes for CASSRTDRVPYEQYF.

This clonotype was counted many times. The chain combines TRBV12-3 or TRBV12-4 with TRBJ2-5, with TRBD1 identical over 9 bases. V shed 4 bases and J 2 bases; nucleotides not matched to a gene: 14. CDR3 length equals 18 residues. Here the CDR3 reads CASSWPGQGTTLQETQYF. The DNA for the CDR3 is TGTGCCAGCAGTTGGCCGGGACAGGGTACGACCCTGCAAGAGACCCAGTACTTC.

This clonotype showed up many times. This sequence joins TRBV10-3 and TRBJ2-2; the match to TRBD2 covers 11 bases. Germline trimming cut 4 bases from V and 6 bases from J; bases unmatched to any gene: 13. The CDR3 runs 18 residues. The germline V gene has CDR1 ENHRY and CDR2 SYGVKD. CDR3 in amino acids: CAISALAGASFIPGELFF. CDR3 coding DNA: TGTGCCATCAGTGCACTAGCGGGGGCATCATTTATCCCCGGGGAGCTGTTTTTT.

This clonotype was counted a few times. The rearrangement links TRBV6-2 or TRBV6-3 to TRBJ2-7; 9 positions match TRBD1. Looked up from germline, CDR1 is MNHEY and CDR2 is SVGEGT. The length of the CDR3 is 14 residues. Trimming cost V 2 bases and J 4 bases; bases outside gene matches: 3. The CDR3, as DNA: TGTGCCAGCAGTTACAACAGGGGGCGGTACGAGCAGTACTTC. Translation: CASSYNRGRYEQYF.

This clonotype was seen a handful of times. The junction departs from germline at one end; a sequencing error may be responsible. This chain links TRBV5-6 with TRBJ2-3; D is possibly TRBD1 (5 bases). Germline loops: CDR1 SGHDT, CDR2 YYEEEE. This CDR3 comprises 13 residues. The CDR3 DNA reads as TGTGCCAGCAGCTTGGGTCCGACAGATAAGCAGTATTTT. It codes for CASSLGPTDKQYF.

This clonotype has ten or more counts. V usage is TRBV5-1 and J usage is TRBJ2-3; 7 bases are shared with TRBD2. There are 15 residues in the CDR3. Unmatched junction bases numbered 11, after V lost 4 bases and J lost 6 bases. Germline V gives CDR1 SGHRS, CDR2 YFSETQ. DNA of the CDR3: TGCGCCAGCAGCACCGGGACTAAAACACCGGATACGCAGTATTTT. As protein: CASSTGTKTPDTQYF.

This clonotype was observed many times. This chain links TRBV28 with TRBJ1-2; the D is unclear. Trimming left V 1 base short and J 2 bases short, with 8 bases between. CDR1 and CDR2 (germline): MDHEN, SYDVKM. This CDR3 spans 14 amino acids. CDR3 sequence: CASSLSGRNYGYTF. The CDR3 nucleotides read TGTGCCAGCAGTTTATCCGGGAGAAACTATGGCTACACCTTC.

This clonotype was seen only a few times. The V and J genes are TRBV5-1 and TRBJ2-2; 9 positions match TRBD1. V gave up 2 bases and J gave up 5 bases; unmatched junction bases: 7. CDR3 length: 16 amino acids. Germline V gene sequence: CDR1 SGHRS, CDR2 YFSETQ. The CDR3: CASSFKQGADTGELFF. The CDR3 nucleotides are TGCGCCAGCAGCTTCAAACAGGGGGCTGATACCGGGGAGCTGTTTTTT.